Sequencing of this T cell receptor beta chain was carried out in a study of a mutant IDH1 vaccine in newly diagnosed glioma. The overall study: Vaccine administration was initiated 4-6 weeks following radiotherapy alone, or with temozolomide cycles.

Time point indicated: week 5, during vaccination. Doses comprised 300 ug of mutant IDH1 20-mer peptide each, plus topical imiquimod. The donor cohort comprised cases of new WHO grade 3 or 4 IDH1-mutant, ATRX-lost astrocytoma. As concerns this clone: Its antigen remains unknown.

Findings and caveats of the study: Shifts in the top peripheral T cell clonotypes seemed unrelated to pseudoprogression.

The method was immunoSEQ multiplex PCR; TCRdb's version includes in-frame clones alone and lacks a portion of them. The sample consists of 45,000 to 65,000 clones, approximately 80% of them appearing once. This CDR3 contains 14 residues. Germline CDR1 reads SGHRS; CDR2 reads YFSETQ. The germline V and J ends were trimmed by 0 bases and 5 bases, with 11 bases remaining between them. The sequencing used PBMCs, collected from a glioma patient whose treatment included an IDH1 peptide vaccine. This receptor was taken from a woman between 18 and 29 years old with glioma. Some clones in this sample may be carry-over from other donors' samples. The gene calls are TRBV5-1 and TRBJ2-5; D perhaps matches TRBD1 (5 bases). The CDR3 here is CASSLAQGPETQYF. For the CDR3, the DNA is TGCGCCAGCAGCTTGGCGCAGGGCCCGGAGACCCAGTACTTC.